The 28 T cell receptor beta chains in this list originate from one sample, sequenced in a study of CD8+ T cells in alopecia areata (dated by TCRdb to between 2018 and 2020). Receptor libraries were prepared by the immunoSEQ multiplex PCR assay. RNA was extracted from all samples and reverse transcribed into cDNA as template for TCR sequencing. TCRdb stores this immuneACCESS table with in-frame sequences only. Part of the clones is absent; in the studies checked, under half of the shortfall reflects unresolved V genes, and no reason is known for the rest. The table for this sample lists 100,000 to 150,000 clones; about 60% of them were counted only once. The leading ten clones occupy 2.8% of the sample. Sequenced input: CD4+ T cells sorted from blood. These receptors originate from a human donor in good health.

This clone was observed a handful of times. This chain connects TRBV29-1 to TRBJ2-3; tentatively, D is TRBD1 or TRBD2 (5 bases each). The CDR3 length is 13 residues. From germline, CDR1 is SQVTM and CDR2 ANQGSEA. The V and J ends lost 7 bases and 6 bases respectively, with 17 bases between them. The CDR3, as DNA: TGCAGCGGGGGGTCTAGCAATCTGGATACGCAGTATTTT. It codes for CSGGSSNLDTQYF.

V is TRBV30 and J is TRBJ1-4, with unresolved D. This CDR3 is built from 13 residues. Germline V gives CDR1 GTSNPN, CDR2 SVGIG (reference sequence). V shed 4 bases and J shed 7 bases, with 13 bases lying between them. CDR3 region: CAWTGAGGEKLFF. In nucleotides, the CDR3 is TGTGCCTGGACCGGTGCCGGTGGTGAAAAACTGTTTTTT.

This clone appeared a few times. The gene calls are TRBV29-1 and TRBJ1-6, with D tentatively TRBD1 (6 bases). The germline CDR1 and CDR2 sequences are SQVTM and ANQGSEA. Between the trimmed V and J ends, which lost 7 bases and 9 bases, there was a span of 19 bases. The CDR3 totals 14 residues. CDR3 nucleotides: TGCAGCGCGGAGTCAGGGGAGGCAGGTTCACCCCTCCACTTT. This encodes CSAESGEAGSPLHF.

The V call is TRBV29-1, the J call TRBJ1-6; D unresolved. The length of the CDR3 is 9 residues. The germline CDR1 and CDR2 sequences are SQVTM and ANQGSEA. The DNA of the CDR3 is TGCGGTCGGGATTCACCCCTCCACTTT. It translates to CGRDSPLHF. The variable domain in full, with the rest retrieved from reference TRBV29-1 and TRBJ1-6, is SAVISQKPSRDICQRGTSLTIQCQVDSQVTMMFWYRQQPGQSLTLIATANQGSEATYESGFVIDKFPISRPNLTFSTLTVSNMSPEDSSIYLCGRDSPLHFGNGTRLTVT.

This chain links TRBV6-6 with TRBJ1-1, with D possibly being TRBD1 (6 bases). Germline assignment: CDR1 MNHNY and CDR2 SVGAGI (reference sequence). Trimming took 2 bases from V and 1 from J, leaving 8 bases between them. The CDR3 is 14 amino acids. The CDR3 nucleotides read TGTGCCAGCAGTTACACACAGGGGAACACTGAAGCTTTCTTT. Translating it yields CASSYTQGNTEAFF.

The gene calls are TRBV27 and TRBJ1-2, with 9 bases lining up with TRBD1. CDR3 length: 13 residues. Losses at the gene ends were 2 bases for V and 8 bases for J; bases not matched to a gene: 3. Per germline, CDR1 MNHEY and CDR2 SMNVEV (reference sequence). The CDR3 sequence is CASSLGTGWGYTF. CDR3 sequence (DNA): TGTGCCAGCAGTTTAGGGACAGGGTGGGGCTACACCTTC.

V is TRBV29-1 and J is TRBJ1-1, with D unclear. Per the germline V gene, CDR1 is SQVTM and CDR2 is ANQGSEA. Trimming pared 2 bases from V and 2 bases from J, leaving 12 bases between. The CDR3 totals 14 residues. The CDR3 spells CSVEMRVANTEAFF. The CDR3 region has the DNA TGCAGCGTTGAAATGCGGGTGGCCAACACTGAAGCTTTCTTT.

In this sample, this clone turned up a few times. The V call is TRBV5-5, the J call TRBJ2-2; D may be TRBD1 (6 bases). Per germline, CDR1 SGHKS and CDR2 YYEKEE (reference sequence). Between the trimmed V and J ends, which lost 3 bases and 4 bases, there was a span of 13 bases. The CDR3 runs to 15 residues. In nucleotides, the CDR3 is TGTGCCAGCAGCTCCCACAGGGACCGCACCGGGGAGCTGTTTTTT. This codes for CASSSHRDRTGELFF.

This clone appeared once. This sequence joins TRBV7-8 and TRBJ1-1; D not certain. This CDR3 has 12 amino acids. V lost 3 bases and J 6 bases, leaving 8 bases between the germline ends. Germline lookup yields CDR1 SGHVS and CDR2 FQNEAQ. CDR3 residues: CASSFGSSEAFF. CDR3 DNA sequence: TGTGCCAGCAGCTTTGGAAGCTCTGAAGCTTTCTTT.

This clone appeared a few times. The V call is TRBV28, the J call TRBJ1-6; D unclear. The CDR3 has 12 amino acids. Germline assignment: CDR1 MDHEN and CDR2 SYDVKM. V was clipped by 5 bases and J by 13 bases, with 12 bases between them. The CDR3 reads CASSAGEGPLHF. In DNA form, the CDR3 reads TGTGCCAGCAGTGCTGGTGAAGGGCCCCTCCACTTT.

In DNA form, the CDR3 reads TGCAGCGTTCTGTTGGCCACTGAAGCTTTCTTT. Translating it yields CSVLLATEAFF. The chain uses TRBV29-1 and TRBJ1-1; D gene ambiguous. Trimming pared 5 bases from V and 4 bases from J, leaving 8 bases between. Germline assignment: CDR1 SQVTM and CDR2 ANQGSEA. The CDR3 consists of 11 residues.

The chain has TRBV6-5 and TRBJ1-4, with D hard to call. The CDR3 consists of 15 residues. Trimming stripped 0 bases from V and 3 bases from J, with 8 bases between. Germline assignment: CDR1 MNHEY and CDR2 SVGAGI. The CDR3 nucleotides read TGTGCCAGCAGTTACTCGGCTCGTCCTAATGAAAAACTGTTTTTT. Translation gives CASSYSARPNEKLFF.

The V and J genes are TRBV27 and TRBJ1-2; a weak D match, TRBD1 (6 bases). The CDR3 runs to 15 residues. Trimming pared 8 bases from V and 3 bases from J, leaving 19 bases between. The V gene's germline CDR1 is MNHEY and CDR2 SMNVEV (reference sequence). The CDR3 region is CASGMNRATDYGYTF. For the CDR3, the DNA is TGTGCCAGCGGAATGAACAGGGCAACGGACTATGGCTACACCTTC.

The chain joins TRBV29-1 to TRBJ2-3, with 8 bases fitting TRBD2. The J segment lost 4 bases and the V segment lost 4 bases, leaving 7 bases of the junction unmatched. The CDR3 contains 14 residues. CDR1 SQVTM and CDR2 ANQGSEA come from the germline V gene. The DNA of the CDR3 is TGCAGCGTTGGACTAGCGCGAGCCGCAGATACGCAGTATTTT. This sequence encodes CSVGLARAADTQYF.

The rearrangement links TRBV2 to TRBJ2-7, with D tentatively TRBD2 (5 bases). The CDR3 extends over 12 amino acids. Germline values: CDR1 SNHLY, CDR2 FYNNEI. Deletions cut 10 bases from V and 3 bases from J, with 13 bases between. The CDR3 is CATHSGNYEQYF. CDR3 coding DNA: TGTGCCACACACTCCGGGAACTACGAGCAGTACTTC.

The rearrangement joins TRBV18 to TRBJ2-5, with D hard to call. Trimming cost V 3 bases and J 4 bases, with 15 bases left between them. The CDR3 contains 15 residues. CDR1 and CDR2 (germline): KGHSH, LQKENI. This CDR3 reads CASSPQTGPGETQYF. The CDR3 DNA follows: TGTGCCAGCTCACCGCAGACCGGGCCGGGAGAGACCCAGTACTTC.

The genes are TRBV29-1 and TRBJ2-2; weak D call: TRBD2 (6 bases). Germline CDR1 reads SQVTM; CDR2 reads ANQGSEA. The CDR3 is made up of 14 amino acids. With 7 bases removed from V and 5 bases from J, the gap between germline ends came to 17 bases. CDR3 nucleotide sequence: TGCAGCGGCCTAGGCGGGGTAATAACCGGGGAGCTGTTTTTT. This codes for CSGLGGVITGELFF.

The sample holds a few counts of this clone. The J gene is TRBJ2-5, the V gene TRBV5-1; 13 nucleotides align to TRBD2. The CDR3 consists of 17 residues. Germline V gene sequence: CDR1 SGHRS, CDR2 YFSETQ. Trimming took 3 bases from V and 1 from J; bases not matched to a gene: 6. Here the CDR3 reads CASSSGLAGPIQETQYF. For the CDR3, the DNA is TGCGCCAGCAGCTCGGGACTAGCGGGGCCCATCCAAGAGACCCAGTACTTC.

The CDR3, as DNA: TGTGCCAGCAGCTTAAAAGGACGGAACACCGGGGAGCTGTTTTTT. Its protein product is CASSLKGRNTGELFF. The gene calls are TRBV7-3 and TRBJ2-2; D not certain. Germline V lookup: CDR1 SGHTA, CDR2 FQGTGA. V was trimmed by 1 base and J by 1 base, leaving 7 bases between them. There are 15 residues in the CDR3.

V gene TRBV29-1 combines with J gene TRBJ1-1; D unresolved. CDR1 SQVTM and CDR2 ANQGSEA come from the germline V gene. This CDR3 contains 12 residues. Trimming removed 3 bases at V and 1 base at J, with 6 bases between. The CDR3 DNA follows: TGCAGCGTTGACGACGGGAACACTGAAGCTTTCTTT. This gives the protein CSVDDGNTEAFF.

The V call is TRBV11-2, the J call TRBJ2-3; D ambiguous. V dropped 1 base and J dropped 0 bases, with 2 bases sitting between them. This CDR3 has 13 residues. Germline CDR1 and CDR2: SGHAT and FQNNGV. CDR3: CASSLGSTDTQYF. The CDR3 region has the DNA TGTGCCAGCAGCTTAGGCAGCACAGATACGCAGTATTTT.

The chain joins TRBV2 to TRBJ2-2; 12 nucleotides match TRBD2. Germline V gene data show CDR1 as SNHLY and CDR2 as FYNNEI. With 4 bases clipped from V and 4 bases from J, the junction kept 1 base outside the gene matches. The CDR3 is 15 residues long. The CDR3 region has the DNA TGTGCCAGCAGTGGACTAGCGGGGGCCACCGGGGAGCTGTTTTTT. Protein: CASSGLAGATGELFF.

This chain links TRBV7-8 with TRBJ2-1, with 8 positions matching TRBD2. V trimming: 1 base; J trimming: 4 bases; junction bases outside the gene matches: 3. There are 15 residues in the CDR3. Germline V gives CDR1 SGHVS, CDR2 FQNEAQ. The CDR3 DNA reads TGTGCCAGCAGCTTAGGATCTAGCGGGTACAATGAGCAGTTCTTC. It yields the protein CASSLGSSGYNEQFF.

The rearrangement joins TRBV7-9 to TRBJ2-7; D is possibly TRBD1 (5 bases). The CDR3 runs to 12 residues. Germline V lookup: CDR1 SEHNR, CDR2 FQNEAQ (reference sequence). Deletions cut 3 bases from V and 3 bases from J, with 6 bases between. CDR3 nucleotides: TGTGCCAGCAGCTTCACAGGCTACGAGCAGTACTTC. It translates to CASSFTGYEQYF. The whole variable domain, filled in from reference TRBV7-9 and TRBJ2-7, reads DTGVSQNPRHKITKRGQNVTFRCDPISEHNRLYWYRQTLGQGPEFLTYFQNEAQLEKSRLLSDRFSAERPKGSFSTLEIQRTEQGDSAMYLCASSFTGYEQYFGPGTRLTVT.

This clone was seen more than once but under ten times. V and J are TRBV7-2 and TRBJ1-1; D perhaps matches TRBD1 (5 bases). This CDR3 has 15 residues. CDR1 and CDR2 (germline): SGHTA, FQGNSA. V lost 5 bases and J 0 bases, leaving 13 bases between the germline ends. CDR3 loop: CASSLGGVVNTEAFF. CDR3 coding DNA: TGTGCCAGCAGCCTTGGGGGGGTAGTGAACACTGAAGCTTTCTTT.

The chain is built from TRBV28 and TRBJ2-5; D is undetermined. The CDR3 extends over 11 amino acids. In germline, CDR1 is MDHEN, CDR2 SYDVKM. V shed 7 bases and J shed 7 bases, with 10 bases lying between them. CDR3 sequence reads: CASTKVGTQYF. CDR3 sequence (DNA): TGTGCCAGCACCAAAGTTGGGACCCAGTACTTC.

V usage is TRBV29-1 and J usage is TRBJ2-4; tentative D call: TRBD1 (6 bases). The CDR3 extends over 15 amino acids. Germline V gene sequence: CDR1 SQVTM, CDR2 ANQGSEA. V lost 3 bases, J lost 5 bases, and 17 bases lay in between. DNA of the CDR3: TGCAGCGTTGATGGATGGGCCAGGGGAGAAAACATTCAGTACTTC. Translation: CSVDGWARGENIQYF.

As for this clone: The same CDR3 also results from other DNA sequences found in this sample. The chain is built from TRBV25-1 and TRBJ2-5; D is unclear. The CDR3 totals 11 residues. CDR1 and CDR2 (germline): MGHDK, SYGVNS. Trimming cost V 5 bases and J 5 bases, with 6 bases left between them. CDR3 region: CASSPGETQYF. In nucleotides, the CDR3 is TGTGCCAGCAGTCCTGGGGAGACCCAGTACTTC.